What follows is one TCR beta chain and its context. The antigen is not known. CDR1 LGHNA and CDR2 YSLEER come from the germline V gene. Trimming left V 0 bases short and J 8 bases short, with 22 bases between. The CDR3 totals 17 residues. This entry comes from a study of shared clonotypes between healthy human individuals. For the study at large: Used for every donor were three CD4 naive, three CD4 memory, two CD8 naive and one CD8 memory plate.

Study-wide results and limits: Some naive CD4 clonotypes, roughly 4.7%, turned up in common across a handful of donors. Sampling was confined to blood; repertoires within tissues likely differ.

Assay used: immunoSEQ multiplex PCR; TCRdb lists only in-frame clones, some missing. The sample lists about 1.5 million clones, approximately 98% occurring once. This TCR was recovered from a man under 40 in good health. What was sequenced was naive CD4+ T cells sorted from blood. Subset denoted: CD45RA+ positively selected. The genes are TRBV4-3 and TRBJ2-5; D is tentatively TRBD1 or TRBD2 (5 bases each). CDR3 amino acids: CASSQDLGDPRDPTQYF. As DNA, the CDR3 is TGCGCCAGCAGCCAAGATTTAGGGGACCCAAGAGACCCTACCCAGTACTTC.